This TCR beta chain is from a study of T-cell memory formation after mild COVID-19. Study-level information: TCR clustering was largely donor specific.

The V end was cut by 1 base, the J end by 5 bases, with 14 bases between. Germline values: CDR1 SGHKS, CDR2 YYEKEE (reference sequence). The CDR3 spans 15 residues. TCRdb recomputed calls from the 5' RACE reads with MiXCR, one row per CDR3 protein. There are around 320,000 distinct CDR3 sequences in the sample; roughly a fifth occur only once, and under 25% lies in the top ten. This clonotype has only a few counts. This chain connects TRBV5-5 to TRBJ2-3; D gene unclear. The sequenced sample was PBMCs or a T cell subset sorted from them (not recorded which). The sequence derives from a man younger than 35 who had mild COVID-19 (a few samples of this study predate the infection). Cell type and time point are not known. CDR3 in amino acids: CASSLSPSTGDTQYF. The CDR3 nucleotides read TGTGCCAGCAGCTTGAGTCCGTCAACTGGAGATACGCAGTATTTT.